The clone carrying this T cell receptor (beta chain) ranks as medium-sized. Its antigen is undetermined. This sample is drawn from a study of cytomegalovirus exposure and HLA in healthy donors. Whole-study context: For the 300 to 450 genotyped donors, 81% fell within the Caucasian-associated ancestry cluster. Broader study findings: Some TCR beta chains (more than 150 of them) were listed as cytomegalovirus-associated. Researchers left out some V segments, among them TRBV6-2 and TRBV6-3, as indistinguishable. Near-uniform donor sequencing depth was presumed by presence/absence analyses.

Both 60 Vbeta primers and 13 Jbeta primers went into the PCR. Produced via immunoSEQ multiplex PCR; TCRdb's table is partial and in-frame only. The sample has some 130,000 clones, more than 60% seen once; the top ten hold about 1.8%. The CDR3 loop spans 14 amino acids. CDR1 and CDR2 (germline): WNHNN, SYGVQD (reference sequence). The V gene end was trimmed by 4 bases and the J gene end by 6 bases; junction bases not matched to a gene: 5. The clonotype comes from a woman between 35 and 50 years old in good health and CMV-seronegative. Sequenced input: PBMCs. J is TRBJ2-7 and V is TRBV10-1; TRBD2 aligns across 11 bases. The DNA of the CDR3 is TGCGCCAGCAGTGTTCTAGCGGGAGGAGGCGAGCAGTACTTC. Translation: CASSVLAGGGEQYF.